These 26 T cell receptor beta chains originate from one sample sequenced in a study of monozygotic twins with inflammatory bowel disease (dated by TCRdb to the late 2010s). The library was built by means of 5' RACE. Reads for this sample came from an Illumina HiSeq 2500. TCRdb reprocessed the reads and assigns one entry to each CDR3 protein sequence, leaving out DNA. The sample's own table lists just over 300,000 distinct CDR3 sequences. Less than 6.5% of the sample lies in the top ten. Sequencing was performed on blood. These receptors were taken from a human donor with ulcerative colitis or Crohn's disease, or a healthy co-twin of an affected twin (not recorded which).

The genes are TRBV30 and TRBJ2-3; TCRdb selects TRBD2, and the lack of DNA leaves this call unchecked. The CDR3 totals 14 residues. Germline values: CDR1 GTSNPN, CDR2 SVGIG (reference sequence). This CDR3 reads CAGGLAGELGTQYF.

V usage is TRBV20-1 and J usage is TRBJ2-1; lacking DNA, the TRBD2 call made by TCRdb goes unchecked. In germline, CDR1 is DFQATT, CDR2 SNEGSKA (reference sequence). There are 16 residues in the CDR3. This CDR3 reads CSAREGASGRDNEQFF.

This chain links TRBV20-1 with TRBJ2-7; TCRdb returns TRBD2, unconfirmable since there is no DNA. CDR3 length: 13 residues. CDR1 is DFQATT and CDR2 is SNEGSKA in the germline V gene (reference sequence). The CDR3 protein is CSALAGASYEQYF.

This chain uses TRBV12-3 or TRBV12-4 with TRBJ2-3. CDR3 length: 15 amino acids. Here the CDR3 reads CASSLEGKSTDTQYF.

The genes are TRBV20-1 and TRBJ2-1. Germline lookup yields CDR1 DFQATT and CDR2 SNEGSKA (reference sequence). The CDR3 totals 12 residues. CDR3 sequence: CSLGTLGNEQFF.

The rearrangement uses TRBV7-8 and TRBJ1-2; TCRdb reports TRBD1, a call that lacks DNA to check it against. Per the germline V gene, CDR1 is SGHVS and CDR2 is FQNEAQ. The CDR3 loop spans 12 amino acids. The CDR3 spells CASSGPGVGYTF.

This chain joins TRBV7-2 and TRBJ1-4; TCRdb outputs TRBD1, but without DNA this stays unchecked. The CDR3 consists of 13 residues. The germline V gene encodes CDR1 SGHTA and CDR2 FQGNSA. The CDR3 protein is CASRYRESEKLFF.

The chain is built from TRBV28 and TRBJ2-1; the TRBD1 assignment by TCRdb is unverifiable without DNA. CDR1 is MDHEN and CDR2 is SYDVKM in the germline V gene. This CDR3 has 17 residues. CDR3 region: CASSLPLRQGLYNEQFF. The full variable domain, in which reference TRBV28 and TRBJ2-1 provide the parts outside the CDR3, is DVKVTQSSRYLVKRTGEKVFLECVQDMDHENMFWYRQDPGLGLRLIYFSYDVKMKEKGDIPEGYSVSREKKERFSLILESASTNQTSMYLCASSLPLRQGLYNEQFFGPGTRLTVL.

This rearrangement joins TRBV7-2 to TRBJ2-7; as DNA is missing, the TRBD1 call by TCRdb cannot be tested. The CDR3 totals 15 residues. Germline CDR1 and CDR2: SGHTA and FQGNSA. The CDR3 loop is CASSLGGQRAYEQYF.

This CDR3 reads CASSPSGQGNQPQHF. The V and J genes are TRBV5-1 and TRBJ1-5; TCRdb outputs TRBD1, but without DNA this stays unchecked. Germline V CDR1 and CDR2: SGHRS, YFSETQ. The CDR3 loop spans 15 amino acids.

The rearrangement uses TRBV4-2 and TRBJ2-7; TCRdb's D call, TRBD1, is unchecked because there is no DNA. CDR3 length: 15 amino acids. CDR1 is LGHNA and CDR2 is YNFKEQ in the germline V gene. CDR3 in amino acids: CASSQSKDRGYEQYF.

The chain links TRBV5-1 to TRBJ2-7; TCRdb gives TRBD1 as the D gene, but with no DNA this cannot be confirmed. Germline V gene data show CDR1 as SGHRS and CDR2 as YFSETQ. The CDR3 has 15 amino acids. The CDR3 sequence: CASSSGQGGTYEQYF.

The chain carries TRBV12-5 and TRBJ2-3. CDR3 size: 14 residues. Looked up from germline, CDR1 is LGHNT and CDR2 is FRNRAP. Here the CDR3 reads CASGLGTGTDTQYF.

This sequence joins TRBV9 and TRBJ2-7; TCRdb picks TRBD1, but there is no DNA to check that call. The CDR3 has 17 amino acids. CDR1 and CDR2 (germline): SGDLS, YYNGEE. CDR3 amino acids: CASSVDLGGAGSYEQYF.

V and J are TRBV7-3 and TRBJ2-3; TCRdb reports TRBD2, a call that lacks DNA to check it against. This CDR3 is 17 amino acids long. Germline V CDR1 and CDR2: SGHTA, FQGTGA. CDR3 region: CASSTHSLAGGTDTQYF.

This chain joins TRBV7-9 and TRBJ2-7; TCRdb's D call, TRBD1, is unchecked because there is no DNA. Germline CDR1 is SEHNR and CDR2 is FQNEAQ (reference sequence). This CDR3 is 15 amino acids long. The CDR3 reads CASSLTRDRGYEQYF.

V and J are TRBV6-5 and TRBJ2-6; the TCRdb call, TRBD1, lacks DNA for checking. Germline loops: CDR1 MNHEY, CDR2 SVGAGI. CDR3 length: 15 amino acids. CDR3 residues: CASSSGKTGANVLTF.

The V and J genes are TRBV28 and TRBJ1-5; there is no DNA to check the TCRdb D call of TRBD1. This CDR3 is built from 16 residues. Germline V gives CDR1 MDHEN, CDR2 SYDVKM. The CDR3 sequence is CASSFSGLLAGQPQHF.

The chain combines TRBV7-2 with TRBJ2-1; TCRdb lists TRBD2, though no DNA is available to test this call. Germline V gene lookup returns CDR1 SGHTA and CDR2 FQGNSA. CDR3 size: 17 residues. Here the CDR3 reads CASSYSLAGISYNEQFF.

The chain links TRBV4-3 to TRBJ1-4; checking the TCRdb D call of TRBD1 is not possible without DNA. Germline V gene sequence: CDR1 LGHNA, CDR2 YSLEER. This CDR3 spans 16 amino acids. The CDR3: CASSQDGGAEGEKLFF.

The CDR3 sequence: CSAPLPGTGRLGEQFF. The chain is built from TRBV20-1 and TRBJ2-1; there is no DNA to check the TCRdb D call of TRBD1. This CDR3 spans 16 amino acids. Germline CDR1 is DFQATT and CDR2 is SNEGSKA (reference sequence).

This chain's CDR3 is CASSPLGRARVPDTQYF. V and J are TRBV7-9 and TRBJ2-3; TCRdb's D gene call, TRBD1, goes unchecked for lack of DNA. Germline V CDR1 and CDR2: SEHNR, FQNEAQ (reference sequence). The CDR3 runs to 17 residues. The variable domain in full, completed from reference TRBV7-9 and TRBJ2-3, reads DTGVSQNPRHKITKRGQNVTFRCDPISEHNRLYWYRQTLGQGPEFLTYFQNEAQLEKSRLLSDRFSAERPKGSFSTLEIQRTEQGDSAMYLCASSPLGRARVPDTQYFGPGTRLTVL.

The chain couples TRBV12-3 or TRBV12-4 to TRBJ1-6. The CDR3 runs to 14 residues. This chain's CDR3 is CASSFRVTSSPLHF.

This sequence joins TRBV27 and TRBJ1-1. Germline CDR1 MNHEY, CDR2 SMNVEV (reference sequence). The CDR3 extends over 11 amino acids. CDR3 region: CASRGFTEAFF.

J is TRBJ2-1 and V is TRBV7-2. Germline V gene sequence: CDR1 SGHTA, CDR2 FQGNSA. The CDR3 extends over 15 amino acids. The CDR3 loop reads CASSPRGNSYNEQFF.

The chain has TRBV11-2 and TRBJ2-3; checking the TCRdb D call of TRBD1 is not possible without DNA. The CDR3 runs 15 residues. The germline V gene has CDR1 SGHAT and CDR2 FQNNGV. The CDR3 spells CASSSGGGRTDTQYF.